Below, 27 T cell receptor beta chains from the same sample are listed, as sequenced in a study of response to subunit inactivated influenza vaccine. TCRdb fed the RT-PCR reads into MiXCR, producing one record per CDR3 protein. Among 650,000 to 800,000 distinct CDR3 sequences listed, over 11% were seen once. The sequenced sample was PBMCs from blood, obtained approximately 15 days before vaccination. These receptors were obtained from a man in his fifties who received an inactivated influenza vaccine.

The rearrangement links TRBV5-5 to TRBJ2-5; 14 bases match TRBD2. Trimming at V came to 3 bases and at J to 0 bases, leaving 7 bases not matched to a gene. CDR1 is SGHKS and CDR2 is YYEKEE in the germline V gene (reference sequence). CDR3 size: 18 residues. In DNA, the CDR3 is TGTGCCAGCAGCTCCGCGACTAGCGGGGGGGGGTACCAAGAGACCCAGTACTTC. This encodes CASSSATSGGGYQETQYF.

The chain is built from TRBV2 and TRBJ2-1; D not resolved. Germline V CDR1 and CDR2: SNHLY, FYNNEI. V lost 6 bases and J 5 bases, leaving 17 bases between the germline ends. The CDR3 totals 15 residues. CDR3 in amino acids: CASSQGRTDHNEQFF. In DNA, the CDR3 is TGTGCCAGCAGCCAAGGACGTACAGATCACAATGAGCAGTTCTTC.

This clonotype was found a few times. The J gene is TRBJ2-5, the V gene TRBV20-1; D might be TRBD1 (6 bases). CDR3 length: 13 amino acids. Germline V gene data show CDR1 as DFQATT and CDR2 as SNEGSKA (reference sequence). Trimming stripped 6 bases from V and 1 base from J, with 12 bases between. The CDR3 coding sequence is TGCAGTGCCGAGGGGACATTCCAAGAGACCCAGTACTTC. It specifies CSAEGTFQETQYF.

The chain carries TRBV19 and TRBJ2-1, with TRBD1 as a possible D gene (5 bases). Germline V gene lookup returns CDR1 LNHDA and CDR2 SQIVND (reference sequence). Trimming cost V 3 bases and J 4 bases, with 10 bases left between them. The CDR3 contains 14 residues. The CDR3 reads CASSISDRYNEQFF. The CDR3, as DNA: TGTGCCAGTAGTATCTCTGACAGATACAATGAGCAGTTCTTC.

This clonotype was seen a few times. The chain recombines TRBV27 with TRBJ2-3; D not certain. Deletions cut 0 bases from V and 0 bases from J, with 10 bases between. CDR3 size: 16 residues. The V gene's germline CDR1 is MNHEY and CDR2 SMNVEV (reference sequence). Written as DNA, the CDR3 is TGTGCCAGCAGTTTATCCCAGGCCGGGAGCACAGATACGCAGTATTTT. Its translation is CASSLSQAGSTDTQYF.

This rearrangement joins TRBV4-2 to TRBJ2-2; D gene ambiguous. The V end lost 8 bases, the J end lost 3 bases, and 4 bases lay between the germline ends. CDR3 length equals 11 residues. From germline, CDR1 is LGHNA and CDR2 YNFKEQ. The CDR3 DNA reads TGTGCCAGCCAGGACACCGGGGAGCTGTTTTTT. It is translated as CASQDTGELFF.

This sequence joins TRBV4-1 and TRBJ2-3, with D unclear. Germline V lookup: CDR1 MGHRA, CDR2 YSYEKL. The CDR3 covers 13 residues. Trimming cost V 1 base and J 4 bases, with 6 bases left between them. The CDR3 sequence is CASSQVAADTQYF. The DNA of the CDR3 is TGCGCCAGCAGCCAAGTGGCCGCAGATACGCAGTATTTT.

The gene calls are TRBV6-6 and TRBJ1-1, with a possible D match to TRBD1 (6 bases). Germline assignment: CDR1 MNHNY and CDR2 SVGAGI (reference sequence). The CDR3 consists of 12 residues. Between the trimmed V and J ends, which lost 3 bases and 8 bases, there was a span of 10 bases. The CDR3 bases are TGTGCCAGCAGTTATATTGGGACAGAAGCTTTCTTT. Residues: CASSYIGTEAFF.

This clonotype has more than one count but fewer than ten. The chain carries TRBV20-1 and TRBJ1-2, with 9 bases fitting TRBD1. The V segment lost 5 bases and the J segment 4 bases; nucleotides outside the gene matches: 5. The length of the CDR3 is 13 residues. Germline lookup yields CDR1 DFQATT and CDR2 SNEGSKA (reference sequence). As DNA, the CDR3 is TGCAGTGCTCCGGGACAGGGACTCTATGGCTACACCTTC. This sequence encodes CSAPGQGLYGYTF.

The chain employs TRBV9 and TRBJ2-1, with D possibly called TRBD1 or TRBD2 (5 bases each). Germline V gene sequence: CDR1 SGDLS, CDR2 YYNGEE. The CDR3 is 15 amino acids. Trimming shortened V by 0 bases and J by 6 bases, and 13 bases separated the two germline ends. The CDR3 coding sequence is TGTGCCAGCAGCGTAGATGGGGACGGAGGCAATGAGCAGTTCTTC. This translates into CASSVDGDGGNEQFF.

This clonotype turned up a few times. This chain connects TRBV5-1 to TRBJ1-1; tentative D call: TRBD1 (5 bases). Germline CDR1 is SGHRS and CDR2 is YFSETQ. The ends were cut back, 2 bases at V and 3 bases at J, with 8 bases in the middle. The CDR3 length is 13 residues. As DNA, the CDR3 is TGCGCCAGCAGCTTCCGCAGGGACACTGAAGCTTTCTTT. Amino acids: CASSFRRDTEAFF.

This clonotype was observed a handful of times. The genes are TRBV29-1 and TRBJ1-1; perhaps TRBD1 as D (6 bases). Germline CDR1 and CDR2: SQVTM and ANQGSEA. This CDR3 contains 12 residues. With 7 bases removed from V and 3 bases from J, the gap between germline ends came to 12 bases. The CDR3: CSALGQHTEAFF. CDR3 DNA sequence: TGCAGCGCCCTAGGACAGCACACTGAAGCTTTCTTT.

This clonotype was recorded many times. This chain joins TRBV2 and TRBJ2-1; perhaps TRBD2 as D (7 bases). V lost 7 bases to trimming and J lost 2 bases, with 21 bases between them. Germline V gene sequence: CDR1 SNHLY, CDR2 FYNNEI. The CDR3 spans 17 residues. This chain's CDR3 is CASKGEGIKSAYNEQFF. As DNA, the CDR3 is TGTGCCAGCAAGGGGGAGGGGATAAAGTCCGCCTACAATGAGCAGTTCTTC.

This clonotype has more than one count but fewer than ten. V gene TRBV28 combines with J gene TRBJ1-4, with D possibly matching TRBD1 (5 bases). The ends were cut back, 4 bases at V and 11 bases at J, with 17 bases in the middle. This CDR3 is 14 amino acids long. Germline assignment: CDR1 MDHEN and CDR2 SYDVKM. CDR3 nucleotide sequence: TGTGCCAGCAGTTCGTACTCTCAGGGACGCAAACTGTTTTTT. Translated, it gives CASSSYSQGRKLFF.

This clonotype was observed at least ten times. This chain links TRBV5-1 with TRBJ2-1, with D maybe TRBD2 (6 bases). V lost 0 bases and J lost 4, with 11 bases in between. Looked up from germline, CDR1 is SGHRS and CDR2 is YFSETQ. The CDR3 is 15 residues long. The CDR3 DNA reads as TGCGCCAGCAGCTTGGGCCCAGGGACTTACAATGAGCAGTTCTTC. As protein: CASSLGPGTYNEQFF.

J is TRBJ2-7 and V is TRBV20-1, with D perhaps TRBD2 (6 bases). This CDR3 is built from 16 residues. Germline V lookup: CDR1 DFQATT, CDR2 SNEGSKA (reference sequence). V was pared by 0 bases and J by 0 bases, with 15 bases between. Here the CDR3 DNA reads TGCAGTGCTAGAGACCCGGGACTTTCCCCCTCCTACGAGCAGTACTTC. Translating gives CSARDPGLSPSYEQYF.

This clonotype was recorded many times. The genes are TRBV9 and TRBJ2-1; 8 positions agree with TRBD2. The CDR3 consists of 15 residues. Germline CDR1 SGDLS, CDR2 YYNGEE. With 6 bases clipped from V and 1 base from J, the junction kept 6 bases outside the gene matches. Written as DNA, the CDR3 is TGTGCCAGCACCACAGCGGGAGAGTCCTACAATGAGCAGTTCTTC. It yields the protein CASTTAGESYNEQFF. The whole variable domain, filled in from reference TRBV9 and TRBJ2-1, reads DSGVTQTPKHLITATGQRVTLRCSPRSGDLSVYWYQQSLDQGLQFLIQYYNGEERAKGNILERFSAQQFPDLHSELNLSSLELGDSALYFCASTTAGESYNEQFFGPGTRLTVL.

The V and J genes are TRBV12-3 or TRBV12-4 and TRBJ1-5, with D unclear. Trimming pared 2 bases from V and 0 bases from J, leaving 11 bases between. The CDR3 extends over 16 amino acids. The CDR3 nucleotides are TGTGCCAGCAGTTTATCTTGGACGGATAGCAATCAGCCCCAGCATTTT. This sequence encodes CASSLSWTDSNQPQHF.

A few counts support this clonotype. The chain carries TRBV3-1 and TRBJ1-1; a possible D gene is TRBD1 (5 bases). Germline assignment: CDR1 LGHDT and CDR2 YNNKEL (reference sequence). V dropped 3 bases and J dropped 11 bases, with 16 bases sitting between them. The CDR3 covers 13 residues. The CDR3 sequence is CASSHTGAGWAFF. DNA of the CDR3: TGTGCCAGCAGCCACACCGGGGCAGGGTGGGCTTTCTTT.

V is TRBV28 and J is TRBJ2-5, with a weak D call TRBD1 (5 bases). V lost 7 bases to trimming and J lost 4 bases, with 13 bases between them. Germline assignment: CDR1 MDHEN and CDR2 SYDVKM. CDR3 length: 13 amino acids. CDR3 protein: CASNQGRRETQYF. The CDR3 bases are TGTGCCAGCAACCAGGGCCGGAGAGAGACCCAGTACTTC.

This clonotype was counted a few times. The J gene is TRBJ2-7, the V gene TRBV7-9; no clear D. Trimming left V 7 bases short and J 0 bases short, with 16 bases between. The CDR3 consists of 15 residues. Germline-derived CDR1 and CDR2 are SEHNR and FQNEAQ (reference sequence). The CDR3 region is CASTPVAGGSYEQYF. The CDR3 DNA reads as TGTGCCAGCACCCCCGTTGCAGGCGGCTCCTACGAGCAGTACTTC.

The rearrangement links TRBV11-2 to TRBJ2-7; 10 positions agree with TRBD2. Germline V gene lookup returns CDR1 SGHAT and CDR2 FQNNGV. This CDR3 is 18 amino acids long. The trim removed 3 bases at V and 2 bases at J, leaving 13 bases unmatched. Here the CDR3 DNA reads TGTGCCAGCAGCTTCAGGGTGGGTAGCGGGGGGTTCGCCTACGAGCAGTACTTC. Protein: CASSFRVGSGGFAYEQYF.

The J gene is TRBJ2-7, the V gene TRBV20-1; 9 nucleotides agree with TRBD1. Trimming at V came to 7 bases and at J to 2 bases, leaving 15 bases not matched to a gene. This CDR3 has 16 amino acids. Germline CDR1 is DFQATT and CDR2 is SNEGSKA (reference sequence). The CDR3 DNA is TGCAGTGTCCATTCCGGGACAGGGTTTTTCACCTACGAGCAGTACTTC. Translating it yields CSVHSGTGFFTYEQYF.

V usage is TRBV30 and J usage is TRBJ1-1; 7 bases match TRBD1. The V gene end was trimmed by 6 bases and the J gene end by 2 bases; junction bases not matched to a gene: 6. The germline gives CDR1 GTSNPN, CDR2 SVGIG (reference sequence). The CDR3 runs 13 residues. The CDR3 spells CACSDRANTEAFF. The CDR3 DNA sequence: TGTGCCTGTTCTGACAGGGCCAACACTGAAGCTTTCTTT.

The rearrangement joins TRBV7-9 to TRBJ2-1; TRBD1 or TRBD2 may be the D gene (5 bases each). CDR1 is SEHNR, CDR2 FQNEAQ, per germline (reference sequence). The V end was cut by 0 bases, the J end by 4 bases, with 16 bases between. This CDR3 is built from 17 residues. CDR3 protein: CASSLAVVGPSYNEQFF. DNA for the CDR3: TGTGCCAGCAGCTTAGCGGTTGTGGGACCCAGTTACAATGAGCAGTTCTTC.

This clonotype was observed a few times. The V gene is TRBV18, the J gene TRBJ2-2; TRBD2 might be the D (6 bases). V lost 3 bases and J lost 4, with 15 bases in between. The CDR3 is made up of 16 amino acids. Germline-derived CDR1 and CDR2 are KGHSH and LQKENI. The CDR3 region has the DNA TGTGCCAGCTCACCTGGAGGGAGAAGTTCCACCGGGGAGCTGTTTTTT. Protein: CASSPGGRSSTGELFF.

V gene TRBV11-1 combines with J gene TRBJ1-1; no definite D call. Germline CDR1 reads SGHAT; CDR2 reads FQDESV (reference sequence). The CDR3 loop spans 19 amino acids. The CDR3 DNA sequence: TGTACCTTCAGCTTAGGCAGCGGCCCTTCGGGTAAAATGAACACTGAAGCTTTCTTT. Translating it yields CTFSLGSGPSGKMNTEAFF.